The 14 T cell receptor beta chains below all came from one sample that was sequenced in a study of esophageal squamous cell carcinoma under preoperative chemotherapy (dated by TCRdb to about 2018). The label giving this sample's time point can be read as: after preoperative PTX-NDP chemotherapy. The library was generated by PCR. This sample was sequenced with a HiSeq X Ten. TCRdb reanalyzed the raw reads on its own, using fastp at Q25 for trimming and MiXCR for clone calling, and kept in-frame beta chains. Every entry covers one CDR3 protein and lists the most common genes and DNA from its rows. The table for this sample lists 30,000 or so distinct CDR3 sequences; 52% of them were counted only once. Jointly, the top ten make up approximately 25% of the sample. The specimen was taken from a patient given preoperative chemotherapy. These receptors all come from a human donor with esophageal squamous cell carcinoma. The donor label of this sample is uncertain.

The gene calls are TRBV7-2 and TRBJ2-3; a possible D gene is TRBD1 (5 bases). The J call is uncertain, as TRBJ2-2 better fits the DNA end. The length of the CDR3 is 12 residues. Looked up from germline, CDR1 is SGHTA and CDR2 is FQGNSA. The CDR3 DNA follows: TGTGCCAGCAGCTTCAGGGCCGGTGCGCTGTTTTTT. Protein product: CASSFRAGALFF.

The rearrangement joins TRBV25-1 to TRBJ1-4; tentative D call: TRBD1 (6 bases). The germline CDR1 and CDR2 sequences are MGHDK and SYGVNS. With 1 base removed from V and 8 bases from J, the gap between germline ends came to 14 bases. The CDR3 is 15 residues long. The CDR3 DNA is TGTGCCAGCAGTGAATCGCTCAGGGGCGGAGAAAAACTGTTTTTT. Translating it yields CASSESLRGGEKLFF.

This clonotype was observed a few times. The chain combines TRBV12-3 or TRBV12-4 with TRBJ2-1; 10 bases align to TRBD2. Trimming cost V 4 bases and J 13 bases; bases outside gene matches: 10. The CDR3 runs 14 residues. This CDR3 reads CASSSSGRANIQFF. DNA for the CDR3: TGTGCCAGCAGTTCAAGCGGGAGGGCGAACATTCAGTTCTTC.

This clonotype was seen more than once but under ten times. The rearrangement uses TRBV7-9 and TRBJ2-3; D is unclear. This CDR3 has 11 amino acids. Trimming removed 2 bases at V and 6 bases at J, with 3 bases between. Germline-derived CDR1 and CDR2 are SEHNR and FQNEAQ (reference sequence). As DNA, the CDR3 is TGTGCCAGCAGCTTATCGGATACGCAGTATTTT. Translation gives CASSLSDTQYF.

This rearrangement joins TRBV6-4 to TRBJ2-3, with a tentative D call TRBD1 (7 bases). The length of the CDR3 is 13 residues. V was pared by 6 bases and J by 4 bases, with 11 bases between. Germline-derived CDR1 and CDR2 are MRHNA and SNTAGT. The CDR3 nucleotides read TGTGCCAGCAGCTCAGGGGGGCCAGATACGCAGTATTTT. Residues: CASSSGGPDTQYF.

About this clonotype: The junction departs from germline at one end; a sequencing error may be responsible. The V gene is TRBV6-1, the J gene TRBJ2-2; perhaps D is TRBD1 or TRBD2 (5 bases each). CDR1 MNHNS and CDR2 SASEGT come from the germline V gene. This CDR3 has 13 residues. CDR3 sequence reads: CASGADRGDALYF. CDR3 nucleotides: TGTGCCAGCGGGGCTGACCGGGGAGATGCGCTGTATTTT.

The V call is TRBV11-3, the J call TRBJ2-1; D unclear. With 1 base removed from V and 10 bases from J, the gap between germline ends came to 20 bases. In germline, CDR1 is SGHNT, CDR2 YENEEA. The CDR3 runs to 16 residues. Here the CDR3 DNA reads TGTGCCAGCAGCTTAGGCCCGCCGAAGGTTGGTTACGAGCAGTTCTTC. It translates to CASSLGPPKVGYEQFF. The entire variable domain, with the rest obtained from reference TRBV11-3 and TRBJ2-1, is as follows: EAGVVQSPRYKIIEKKQPVAFWCNPISGHNTLYWYLQNLGQGPELLIRYENEEAVDDSQLPKDRFSAERLKGVDSTLKIQPAELGDSAVYLCASSLGPPKVGYEQFFGPGTRLTVL.

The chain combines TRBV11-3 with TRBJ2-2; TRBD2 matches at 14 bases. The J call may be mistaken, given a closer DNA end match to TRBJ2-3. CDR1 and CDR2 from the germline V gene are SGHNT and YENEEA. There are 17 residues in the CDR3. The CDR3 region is CASRRTSGGMNTGKQYF. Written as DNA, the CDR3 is TGTGCCAGCAGACGGACTAGCGGGGGGATGAACACCGGTAAGCAGTATTTT.

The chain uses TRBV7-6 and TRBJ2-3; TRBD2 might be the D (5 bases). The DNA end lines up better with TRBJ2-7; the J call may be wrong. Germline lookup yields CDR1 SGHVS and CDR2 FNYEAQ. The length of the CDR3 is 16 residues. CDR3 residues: CACSVSGRGAKDTQYF. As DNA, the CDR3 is TGTGCGTGCAGCGTTTCTGGCCGGGGAGCCAAAGACACGCAGTACTTC.

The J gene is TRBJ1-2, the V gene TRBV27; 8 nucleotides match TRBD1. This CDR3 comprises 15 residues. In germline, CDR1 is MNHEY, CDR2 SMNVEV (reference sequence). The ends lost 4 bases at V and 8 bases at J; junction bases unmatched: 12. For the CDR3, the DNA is TGTGCCAGCAGTTCACGACAGGGGAAGGTGCGGGGCTACACCTTC. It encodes CASSSRQGKVRGYTF.

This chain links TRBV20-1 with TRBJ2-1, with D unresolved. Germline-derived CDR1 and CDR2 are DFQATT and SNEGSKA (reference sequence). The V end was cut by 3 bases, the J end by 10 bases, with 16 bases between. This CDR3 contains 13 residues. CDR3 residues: CSASHSTAYEQFF. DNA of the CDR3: TGCAGTGCTAGTCATAGTACAGCCTACGAGCAGTTCTTC.

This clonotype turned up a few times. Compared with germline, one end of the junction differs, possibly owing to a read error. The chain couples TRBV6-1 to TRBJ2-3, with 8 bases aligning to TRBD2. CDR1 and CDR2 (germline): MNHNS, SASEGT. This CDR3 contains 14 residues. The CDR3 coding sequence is TGTGCCAGCACGGGGGGGCTAGCCGTCGACACGCAGTACTTT. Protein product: CASTGGLAVDTQYF.

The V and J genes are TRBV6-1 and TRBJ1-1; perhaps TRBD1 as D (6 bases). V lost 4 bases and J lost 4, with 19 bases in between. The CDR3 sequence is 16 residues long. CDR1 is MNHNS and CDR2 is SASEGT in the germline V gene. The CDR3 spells CASSVGGLGTGTEAFF. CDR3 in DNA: TGTGCCAGCAGTGTAGGGGGGCTGGGGACTGGCACTGAAGCTTTCTTT.

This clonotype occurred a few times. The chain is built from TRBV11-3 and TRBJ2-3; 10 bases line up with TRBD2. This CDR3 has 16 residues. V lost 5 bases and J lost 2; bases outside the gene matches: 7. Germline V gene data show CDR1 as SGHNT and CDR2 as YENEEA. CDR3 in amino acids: CASSTRLAGFTDTQYF. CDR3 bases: TGTGCCAGCAGCACCCGACTAGCGGGCTTCACAGATACGCAGTATTTT.